The clone carrying this T cell receptor beta chain was counted only a few times. Its matching antigen is unknown. The length of the CDR3 is 18 residues. Germline values: CDR1 SGHRS, CDR2 YFSETQ. J gave up 5 bases and V 1 base, and 15 bases lay outside the gene matches. The data originate from a study of response to subunit inactivated influenza vaccine. Study conclusions and caveats: Authors suggested that a seasonal influenza vaccination recruits few new T cells each time.

MiXCR was run by TCRdb on the RT-PCR reads, yielding one entry per CDR3 protein. Among 300,000 to 350,000 distinct CDR3 sequences listed, less than 25% were seen once. Sequencing used PBMCs from blood, obtained about 20 months after vaccination. The rearrangement links TRBV5-1 to TRBJ2-1, with 7 positions matching TRBD2. The origin of this receptor is a man between 50 and 75 years old who received an inactivated influenza vaccine. In DNA form, the CDR3 reads TGCGCCAGCAGCTTGAAAGGACTAGTTTTTTTCCTCGACAATGAGCAGTTCTTC. Translating it yields CASSLKGLVFFLDNEQFF.